These 14 T cell receptor beta chains share one sample of origin, sequenced in a study of vaccination and CD4 T cells after COVID-19. The time point denotes: late sampling 161 to 241 days after vaccination in a few convalescent patients. The treatment: roughly ten-day PBMC culture with coronavirus spike peptide pools or control peptides (ViraFEST assay). Sequencing of DNA taken from cultured CD4+ T cells relied on the Oncomine TCR Beta short-read assay. From the PCR reads, TCRdb called clonotypes with MiXCR, one entry per CDR3 protein. Seen here are tens of thousands of distinct CDR3 sequences, over 40% observed once, and the top ten hold just under 5%. For these TCRs, the target antigens are not known. The source was CD4+ T cells from blood, cultured in vitro, collected about 7 months after SARS-CoV-2 vaccination. Receptor source: a human donor who had recovered from COVID-19.

V is TRBV4-3 and J is TRBJ2-5; D gene unclear. Trimming pared 0 bases from V and 7 bases from J, leaving 12 bases between. This CDR3 has 14 residues. Germline V CDR1 and CDR2: LGHNA, YSLEER. This CDR3 reads CASSQEHSLGTQYF. CDR3 nucleotides: TGCGCCAGCAGCCAAGAACACAGCTTGGGGACCCAGTACTTC.

For the CDR3, the DNA is TGTGCCAGCAGCTTAGGGGGGGCCATAACCGAGCAGTACTTC. As protein: CASSLGGAITEQYF. J is TRBJ2-7 and V is TRBV5-6, with D tentatively TRBD2 (7 bases). Per germline, CDR1 SGHDT and CDR2 YYEEEE. Trimming removed 2 bases at V and 6 bases at J, with 15 bases between. The CDR3 loop spans 14 amino acids.

This sequence joins TRBV18 and TRBJ1-1; D not certain. Germline CDR1 and CDR2: KGHSH and LQKENI. This CDR3 is 14 amino acids long. V lost 2 bases and J 7 bases, leaving 14 bases between the germline ends. CDR3 sequence (DNA): TGTGCCAGCTCACCAACATTGGGCGACCGTGAAGCTTTCTTT. This sequence encodes CASSPTLGDREAFF.

CDR3 sequence (DNA): TGTGCCAGCAGCTTATGGGGGACAGCTTCCTACAATGAGCAGTTCTTC. Translation gives CASSLWGTASYNEQFF. V usage is TRBV7-3 and J usage is TRBJ2-1, with 7 nucleotides matching TRBD1. Germline loops: CDR1 SGHTA, CDR2 FQGTGA. The V gene end was trimmed by 2 bases and the J gene end by 1 base; junction bases not matched to a gene: 5. The CDR3 consists of 16 residues.

The chain joins TRBV5-4 to TRBJ1-2, with D uncertain. Germline assignment: CDR1 SGHNT and CDR2 YYREEE (reference sequence). V was shortened by 0 bases and J by 6 bases, with 12 bases between the two germline ends. This CDR3 is built from 14 residues. The CDR3: CASSLEMGRNGYTF. Here the CDR3 DNA reads TGTGCCAGCAGCTTGGAGATGGGCAGGAATGGCTACACCTTC.

The rearrangement joins TRBV7-2 to TRBJ2-2, with D maybe TRBD1 (5 bases). The germline V gene has CDR1 SGHTA and CDR2 FQGNSA. V gave up 6 bases and J gave up 4 bases, with 12 bases separating them. The CDR3 totals 14 residues. The CDR3 sequence is CASRAQGSTGELFF. The CDR3 DNA reads TGTGCCAGCAGGGCGCAGGGTTCCACCGGGGAGCTGTTTTTT.

V is TRBV28 and J is TRBJ2-5, with TRBD1 matching 10 bases. Germline V lookup: CDR1 MDHEN, CDR2 SYDVKM. The length of the CDR3 is 14 residues. V trimming: 6 bases; J trimming: 13 bases; junction bases outside the gene matches: 14. This CDR3 is CASSPQTGGAMLYF. CDR3 sequence (DNA): TGTGCCAGCAGCCCCCAGACAGGGGGCGCGATGCTGTACTTC.

This chain connects TRBV20-1 to TRBJ1-6; 7 nucleotides agree with TRBD1. After removal of 1 base from V and 6 bases from J, the junction contained 9 bases not matched to a gene. The CDR3 is 16 residues long. CDR1 is DFQATT, CDR2 SNEGSKA, per germline (reference sequence). CDR3 in amino acids: CSARGDSLGTNSPLHF. The CDR3 DNA sequence: TGCAGTGCTAGAGGGGACAGCCTTGGGACTAATTCACCCCTCCACTTT.

This sequence joins TRBV7-9 and TRBJ1-4, with D perhaps TRBD1 (5 bases). Germline CDR1 SEHNR, CDR2 FQNEAQ (reference sequence). The CDR3 covers 14 residues. V dropped 5 bases and J dropped 8 bases, with 15 bases sitting between them. CDR3 sequence (DNA): TGTGCCAGCAGCCCAAGCCCCGACAGCGAAAAACTGTTTTTT. Translating it yields CASSPSPDSEKLFF.

The V and J genes are TRBV19 and TRBJ2-3; weak D call: TRBD1 (5 bases). Trimming removed 6 bases at V and 2 bases at J, with 9 bases between. Germline assignment: CDR1 LNHDA and CDR2 SQIVND (reference sequence). The CDR3 contains 13 residues. The CDR3 coding sequence is TGTGCCAGTAGCGACAGATACACAGATACGCAGTATTTT. As protein: CASSDRYTDTQYF.

Only a few counts were recorded for this clonotype. The chain uses TRBV27 and TRBJ2-7; possible D gene TRBD2, 5 bases. V lost 3 bases, J lost 1 base, and 13 bases lay in between. Germline CDR1 is MNHEY and CDR2 is SMNVEV (reference sequence). The CDR3 has 15 residues. This CDR3 reads CASSFRGDHSYEQYF. For the CDR3, the DNA is TGTGCCAGCAGTTTCCGGGGTGACCATTCCTACGAGCAGTACTTC.

The J gene is TRBJ2-5, the V gene TRBV5-1, with TRBD1 identical over 8 bases. Germline V lookup: CDR1 SGHRS, CDR2 YFSETQ. V lost 4 bases to trimming and J lost 4 bases; unmatched junction nucleotides: 9. CDR3 length: 15 amino acids. CDR3 in DNA: TGCGCCAGCAGCCTTCAGACAGGGGACGGAGAGACCCAGTACTTC. Translating it yields CASSLQTGDGETQYF.

V usage is TRBV20-1 and J usage is TRBJ2-3, with 8 nucleotides matching TRBD2. With 1 base clipped from V and 6 bases from J, the junction kept 9 bases outside the gene matches. This CDR3 is built from 15 residues. Germline values: CDR1 DFQATT, CDR2 SNEGSKA (reference sequence). As DNA, the CDR3 is TGCAGTGCTAGAGGAGGGACTAGTGGAACCGATACGCAGTATTTT. Its protein product is CSARGGTSGTDTQYF.

J is TRBJ2-3 and V is TRBV6-1; 9 bases are a match to TRBD2. This CDR3 has 16 residues. CDR1 and CDR2 from the germline V gene are MNHNS and SASEGT. Germline trimming cut 6 bases from V and 1 base from J; bases unmatched to any gene: 8. CDR3 DNA sequence: TGTGCCAGCAGGCCCGACATAGCGGGAGGCACAGATACGCAGTATTTT. Translating it yields CASRPDIAGGTDTQYF.